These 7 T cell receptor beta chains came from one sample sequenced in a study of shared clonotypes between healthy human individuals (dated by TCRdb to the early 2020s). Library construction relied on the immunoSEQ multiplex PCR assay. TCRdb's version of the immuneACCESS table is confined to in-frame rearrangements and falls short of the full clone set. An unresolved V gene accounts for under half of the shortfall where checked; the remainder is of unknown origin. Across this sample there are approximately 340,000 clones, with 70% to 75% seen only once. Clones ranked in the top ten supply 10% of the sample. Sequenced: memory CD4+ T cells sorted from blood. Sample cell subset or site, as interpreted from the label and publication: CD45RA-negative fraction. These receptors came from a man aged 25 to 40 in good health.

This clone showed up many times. CDR3 nucleotide sequence: TGTGCCACCAGCAGAGATAGCGGGGGAGGCGCCAATACGCAGTATTTT. Protein product: CATSRDSGGGANTQYF. This sequence joins TRBV15 and TRBJ2-3, with 9 bases matching TRBD2. This CDR3 has 16 residues. J was trimmed by 7 bases and V by 0 bases; bases with no gene match: 8. Germline V gene sequence: CDR1 LNHNV, CDR2 YYDKDF (reference sequence).

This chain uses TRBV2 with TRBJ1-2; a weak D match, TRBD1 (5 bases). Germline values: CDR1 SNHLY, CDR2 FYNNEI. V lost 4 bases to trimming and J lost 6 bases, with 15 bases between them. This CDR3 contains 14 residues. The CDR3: CASSAREGANGYTF. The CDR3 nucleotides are TGTGCCAGCAGTGCCAGGGAAGGCGCAAATGGCTACACCTTC. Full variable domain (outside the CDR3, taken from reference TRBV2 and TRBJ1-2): EPEVTQTPSHQVTQMGQEVILRCVPISNHLYFYWYRQILGQKVEFLVSFYNNEISEKSEIFDDQFSVERPDGSNFTLKIRSTKLEDSAMYFCASSAREGANGYTFGSGTRLTVV.

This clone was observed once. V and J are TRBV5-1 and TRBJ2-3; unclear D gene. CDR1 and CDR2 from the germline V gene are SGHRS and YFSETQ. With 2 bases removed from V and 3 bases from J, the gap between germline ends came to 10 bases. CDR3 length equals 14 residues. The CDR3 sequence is CASSFRPKTDTQYF. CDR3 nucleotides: TGCGCCAGCAGCTTTAGACCCAAGACAGATACGCAGTATTTT.

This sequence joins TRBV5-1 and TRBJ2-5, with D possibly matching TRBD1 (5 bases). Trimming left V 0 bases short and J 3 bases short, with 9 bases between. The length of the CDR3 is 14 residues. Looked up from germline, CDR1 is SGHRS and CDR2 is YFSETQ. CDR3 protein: CASSLEGRKETQYF. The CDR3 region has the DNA TGCGCCAGCAGCTTGGAGGGGCGAAAAGAGACCCAGTACTTC.

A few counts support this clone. CDR3 sequence (DNA): TGTGCCAGCAGTGCCACCGTCTACGAGCAGTACTTC. Residues: CASSATVYEQYF. This chain joins TRBV6-1 and TRBJ2-7; the D is unclear. Between the trimmed V and J ends, which lost 4 bases and 3 bases, there was a span of 7 bases. Germline CDR1 and CDR2: MNHNS and SASEGT. This CDR3 comprises 12 residues.

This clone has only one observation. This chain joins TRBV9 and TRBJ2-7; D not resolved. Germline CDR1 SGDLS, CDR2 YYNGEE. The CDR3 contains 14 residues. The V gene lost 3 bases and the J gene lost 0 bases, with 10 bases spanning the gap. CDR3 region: CASSEGWFSYEQYF. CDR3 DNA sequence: TGTGCCAGCAGCGAGGGCTGGTTCTCCTACGAGCAGTACTTC.

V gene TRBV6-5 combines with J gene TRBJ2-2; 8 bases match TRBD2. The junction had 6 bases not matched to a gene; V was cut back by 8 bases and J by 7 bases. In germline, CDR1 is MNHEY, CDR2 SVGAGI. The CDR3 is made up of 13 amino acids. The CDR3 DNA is TGTGCCAGCCAGCGGGAGTACGGCGGGGAGCTGTTTTTT. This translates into CASQREYGGELFF.